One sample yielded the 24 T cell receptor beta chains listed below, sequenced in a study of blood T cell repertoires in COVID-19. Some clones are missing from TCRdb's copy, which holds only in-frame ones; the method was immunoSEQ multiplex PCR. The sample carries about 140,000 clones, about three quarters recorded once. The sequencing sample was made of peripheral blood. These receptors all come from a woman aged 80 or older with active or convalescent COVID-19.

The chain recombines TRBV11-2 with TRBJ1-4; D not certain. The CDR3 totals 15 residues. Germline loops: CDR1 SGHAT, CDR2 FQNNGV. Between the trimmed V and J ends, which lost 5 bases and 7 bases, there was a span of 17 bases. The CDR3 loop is CASSEREGLVEKLFF. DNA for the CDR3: TGTGCCAGCAGCGAAAGAGAGGGTCTCGTTGAAAAACTGTTTTTT.

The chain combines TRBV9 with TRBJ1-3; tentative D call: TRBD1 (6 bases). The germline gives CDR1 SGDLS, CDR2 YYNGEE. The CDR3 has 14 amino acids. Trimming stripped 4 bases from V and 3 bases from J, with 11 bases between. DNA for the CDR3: TGTGCCAGCAGCCCGAAGACAGGTGGAAACACCATATATTTT. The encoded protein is CASSPKTGGNTIYF.

CDR3 sequence: CASSLGGLTGEKLFF. CDR3 nucleotides: TGTGCCAGCAGCTTAGGCGGGCTTACGGGGGAAAAACTGTTTTTT. This chain connects TRBV7-2 to TRBJ1-4, with D unclear. Germline assignment: CDR1 SGHTA and CDR2 FQGNSA. This CDR3 has 15 residues. V shed 1 base and J shed 8 bases, with 14 bases lying between them.

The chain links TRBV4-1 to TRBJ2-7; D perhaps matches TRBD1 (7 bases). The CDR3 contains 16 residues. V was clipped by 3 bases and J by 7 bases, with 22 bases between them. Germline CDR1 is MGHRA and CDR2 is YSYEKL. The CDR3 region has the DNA TGCGCCAGCAGCCATCCCGGACAGGAGGGGTCCTGGGAGCAGTACTTC. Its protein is CASSHPGQEGSWEQYF.

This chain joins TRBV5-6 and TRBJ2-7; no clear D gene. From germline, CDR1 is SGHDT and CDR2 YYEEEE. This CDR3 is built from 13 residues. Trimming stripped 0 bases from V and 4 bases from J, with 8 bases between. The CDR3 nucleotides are TGTGCCAGCAGCTTGGCGGCAGCGTACGAGCAGTACTTC. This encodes CASSLAAAYEQYF.

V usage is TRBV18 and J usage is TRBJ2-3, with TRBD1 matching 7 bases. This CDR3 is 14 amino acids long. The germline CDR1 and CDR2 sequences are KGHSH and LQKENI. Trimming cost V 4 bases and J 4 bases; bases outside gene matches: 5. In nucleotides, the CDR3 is TGTGCCAGCTCACTGGGACAGAACGCAGATACGCAGTATTTT. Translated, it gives CASSLGQNADTQYF.

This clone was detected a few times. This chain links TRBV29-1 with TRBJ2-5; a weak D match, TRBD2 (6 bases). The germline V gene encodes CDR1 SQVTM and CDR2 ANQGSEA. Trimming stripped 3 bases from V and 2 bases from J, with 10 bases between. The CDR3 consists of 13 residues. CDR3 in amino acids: CSVDRGAQETQYF. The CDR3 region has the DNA TGCAGCGTTGATCGCGGGGCTCAAGAGACCCAGTACTTC.

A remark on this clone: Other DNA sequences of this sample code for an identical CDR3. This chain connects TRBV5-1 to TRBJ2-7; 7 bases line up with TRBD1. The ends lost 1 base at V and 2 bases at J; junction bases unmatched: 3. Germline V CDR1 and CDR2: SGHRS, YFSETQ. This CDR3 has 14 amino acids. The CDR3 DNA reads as TGCGCCAGCAGCTTGAAGGGGGCGACCTACGAGCAGTACTTC. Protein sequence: CASSLKGATYEQYF.

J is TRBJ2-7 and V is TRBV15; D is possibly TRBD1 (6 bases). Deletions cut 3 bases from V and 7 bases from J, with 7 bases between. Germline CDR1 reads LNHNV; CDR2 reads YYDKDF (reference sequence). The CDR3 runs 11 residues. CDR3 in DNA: TGTGCCACCAGCAGGACAGGTGAGCAGTACTTC. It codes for CATSRTGEQYF. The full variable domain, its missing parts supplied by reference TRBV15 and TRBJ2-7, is DAMVIQNPRYQVTQFGKPVTLSCSQTLNHNVMYWYQQKSSQAPKLLFHYYDKDFNNEADTPDNFQSRRPNTSFCFLDIRSPGLGDTAMYLCATSRTGEQYFGPGTRLTVT.

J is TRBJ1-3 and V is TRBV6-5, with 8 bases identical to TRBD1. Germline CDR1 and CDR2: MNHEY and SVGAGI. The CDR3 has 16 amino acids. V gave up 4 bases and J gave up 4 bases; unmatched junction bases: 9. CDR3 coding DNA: TGTGCCAGCAGTTCCAGGAGGACAGGGTCCGGAAACACCATATATTTT. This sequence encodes CASSSRRTGSGNTIYF.

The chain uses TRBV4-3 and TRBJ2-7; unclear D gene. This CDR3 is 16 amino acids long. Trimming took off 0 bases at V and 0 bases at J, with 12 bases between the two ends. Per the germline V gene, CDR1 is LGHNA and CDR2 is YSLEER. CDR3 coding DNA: TGCGCCAGCAGCCAAGATCGAGCAGGAAGCTCCTACGAGCAGTACTTC. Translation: CASSQDRAGSSYEQYF.

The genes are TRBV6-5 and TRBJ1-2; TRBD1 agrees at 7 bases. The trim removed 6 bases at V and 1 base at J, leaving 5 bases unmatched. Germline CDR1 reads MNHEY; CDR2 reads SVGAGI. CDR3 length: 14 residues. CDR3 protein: CASSADRDNYGYTF. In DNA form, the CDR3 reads TGTGCCAGCAGCGCCGACAGGGATAACTATGGCTACACCTTC.

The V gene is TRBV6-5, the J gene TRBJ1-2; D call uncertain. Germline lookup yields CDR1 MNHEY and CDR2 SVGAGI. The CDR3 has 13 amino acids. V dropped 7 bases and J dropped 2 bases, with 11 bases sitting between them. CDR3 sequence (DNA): TGTGCCAGCATCGAGGTGGAAAACTATGGCTACACCTTC. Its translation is CASIEVENYGYTF.

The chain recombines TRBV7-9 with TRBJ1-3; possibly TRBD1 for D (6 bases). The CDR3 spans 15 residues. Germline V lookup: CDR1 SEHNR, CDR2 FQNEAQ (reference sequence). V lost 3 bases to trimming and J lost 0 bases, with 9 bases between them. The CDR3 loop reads CASSFQTGSGNTIYF. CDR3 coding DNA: TGTGCCAGCAGCTTCCAGACAGGCTCTGGAAACACCATATATTTT. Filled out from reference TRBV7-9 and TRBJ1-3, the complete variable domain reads DTGVSQNPRHKITKRGQNVTFRCDPISEHNRLYWYRQTLGQGPEFLTYFQNEAQLEKSRLLSDRFSAERPKGSFSTLEIQRTEQGDSAMYLCASSFQTGSGNTIYFGEGSWLTVV.

The CDR3 here is CASSQDQWSTEAFF. In DNA form, the CDR3 reads TGCGCCAGCAGCCAAGATCAGTGGAGCACTGAAGCTTTCTTT. The chain recombines TRBV4-3 with TRBJ1-1, with D unclear. Germline CDR1 is LGHNA and CDR2 is YSLEER. V lost 0 bases and J lost 4, with 9 bases in between. The CDR3 covers 14 residues.

The CDR3 protein is CASSFSAGTGGYEQYF. The CDR3 coding sequence is TGTGCCAGCAGTTTCTCGGCTGGGACAGGGGGGTACGAGCAGTACTTC. The V gene is TRBV27, the J gene TRBJ2-7, with TRBD1 matching 11 bases. The germline CDR1 and CDR2 sequences are MNHEY and SMNVEV (reference sequence). Trimming cost V 3 bases and J 4 bases; bases outside gene matches: 8. CDR3 length: 16 residues.

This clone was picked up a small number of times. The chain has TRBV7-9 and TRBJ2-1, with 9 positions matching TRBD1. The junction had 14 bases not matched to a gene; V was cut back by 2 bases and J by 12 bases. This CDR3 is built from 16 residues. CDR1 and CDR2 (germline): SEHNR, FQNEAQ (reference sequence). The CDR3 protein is CASSLSPGQGAMGQFF. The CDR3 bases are TGTGCCAGCAGCTTATCCCCGGGACAGGGCGCAATGGGGCAGTTCTTC.

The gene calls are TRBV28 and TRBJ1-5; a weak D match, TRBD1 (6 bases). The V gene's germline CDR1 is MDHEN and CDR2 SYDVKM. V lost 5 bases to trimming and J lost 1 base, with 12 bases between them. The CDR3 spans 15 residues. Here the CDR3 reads CASSGTLYSNQPQHF. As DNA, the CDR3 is TGTGCCAGCAGTGGGACACTCTACAGCAATCAGCCCCAGCATTTT.

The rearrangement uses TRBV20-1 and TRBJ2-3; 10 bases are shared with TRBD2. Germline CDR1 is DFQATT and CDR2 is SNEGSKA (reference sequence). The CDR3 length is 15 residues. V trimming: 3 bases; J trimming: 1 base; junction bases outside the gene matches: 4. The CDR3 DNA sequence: TGCAGTGCTAGTATCCTAGCGGGGGGCACAGATACGCAGTATTTT. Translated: CSASILAGGTDTQYF.

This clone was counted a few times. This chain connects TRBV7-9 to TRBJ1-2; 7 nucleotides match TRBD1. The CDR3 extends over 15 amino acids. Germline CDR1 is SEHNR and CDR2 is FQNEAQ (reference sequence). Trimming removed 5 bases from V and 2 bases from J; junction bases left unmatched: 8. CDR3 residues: CASSGQWTGNYGYTF. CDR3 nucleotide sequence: TGTGCCAGCAGCGGACAGTGGACAGGAAACTATGGCTACACCTTC. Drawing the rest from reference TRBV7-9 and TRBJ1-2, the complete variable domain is DTGVSQNPRHKITKRGQNVTFRCDPISEHNRLYWYRQTLGQGPEFLTYFQNEAQLEKSRLLSDRFSAERPKGSFSTLEIQRTEQGDSAMYLCASSGQWTGNYGYTFGSGTRLTVV.

DNA for the CDR3: TGTGCCAGCTCACCCCAGGGGGGTACTGAAGCTTTCTTT. Translated, it gives CASSPQGGTEAFF. The chain recombines TRBV18 with TRBJ1-1; 7 bases agree with TRBD1. From germline, CDR1 is KGHSH and CDR2 LQKENI. After removal of 3 bases from V and 5 bases from J, the junction contained 3 bases not matched to a gene. The CDR3 has 13 residues.

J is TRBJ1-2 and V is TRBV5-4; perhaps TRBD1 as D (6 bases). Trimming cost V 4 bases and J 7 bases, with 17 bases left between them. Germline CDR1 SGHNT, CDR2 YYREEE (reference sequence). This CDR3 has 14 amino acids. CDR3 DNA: TGTGCCAGCAGCCCTCGACAGGAGAAGGGTGGCTACACCTTC. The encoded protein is CASSPRQEKGGYTF.

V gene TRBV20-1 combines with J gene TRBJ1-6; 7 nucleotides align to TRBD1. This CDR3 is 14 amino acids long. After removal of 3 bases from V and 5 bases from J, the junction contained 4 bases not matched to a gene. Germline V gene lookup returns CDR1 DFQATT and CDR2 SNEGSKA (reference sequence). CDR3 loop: CSASGDRDNSPLHF. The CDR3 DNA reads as TGCAGTGCTAGTGGTGACAGGGATAATTCACCCCTCCACTTT.

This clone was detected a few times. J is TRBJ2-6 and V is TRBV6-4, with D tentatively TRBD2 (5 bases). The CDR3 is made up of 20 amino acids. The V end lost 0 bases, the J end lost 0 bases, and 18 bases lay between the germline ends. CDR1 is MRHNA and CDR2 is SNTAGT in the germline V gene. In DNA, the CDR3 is TGTGCCAGCAGTGACTCACGGACTCACATACCATACTCTGGGGCCAACGTCCTGACTTTC. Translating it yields CASSDSRTHIPYSGANVLTF.